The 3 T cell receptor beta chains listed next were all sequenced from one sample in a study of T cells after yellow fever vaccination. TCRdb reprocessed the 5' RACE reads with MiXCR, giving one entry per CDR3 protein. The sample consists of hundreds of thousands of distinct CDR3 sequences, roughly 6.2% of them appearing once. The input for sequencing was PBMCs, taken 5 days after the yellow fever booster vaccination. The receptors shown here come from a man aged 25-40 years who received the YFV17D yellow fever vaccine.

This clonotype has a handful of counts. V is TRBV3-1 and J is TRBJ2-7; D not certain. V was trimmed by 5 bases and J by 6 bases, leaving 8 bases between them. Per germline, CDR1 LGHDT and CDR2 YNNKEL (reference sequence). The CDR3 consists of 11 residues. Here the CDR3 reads CASSTSREQYF. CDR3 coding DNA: TGTGCCAGCAGCACCTCGCGCGAGCAGTACTTC.

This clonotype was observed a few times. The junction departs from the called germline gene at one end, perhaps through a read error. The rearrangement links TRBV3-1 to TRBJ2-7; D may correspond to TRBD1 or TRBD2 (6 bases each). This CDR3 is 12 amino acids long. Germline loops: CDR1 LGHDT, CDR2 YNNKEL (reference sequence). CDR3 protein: CASSQGSQGTFF. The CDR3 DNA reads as TGTGCCAGCAGCCAAGGGAGCCAGGGGACTTTCTTC.

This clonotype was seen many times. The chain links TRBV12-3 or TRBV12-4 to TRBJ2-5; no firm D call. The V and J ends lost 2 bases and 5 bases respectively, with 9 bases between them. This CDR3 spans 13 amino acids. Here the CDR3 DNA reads TGTGCCAGCAGTTTAAATTCCGTGGAGACCCAGTACTTC. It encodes CASSLNSVETQYF.